The clone carrying this T cell receptor (beta chain) was observed at least ten times. Its target is unknown. Germline CDR1 reads DFQATT; CDR2 reads SNEGSKA (reference sequence). The CDR3 is 12 residues long. The library was built from around 400 ng RNA with molecular barcoded adaptors for alpha/delta and beta/gamma chains. MiXCR was run by TCRdb on the reads, yielding one entry per CDR3 protein. The repertoire holds around 26,000 distinct CDR3 sequences, 13% to 15% seen once, with 44% in the top ten. The entry originates in a study of read filtering for tumor transcriptome and immune sequencing. Study-wide context: The cohort had 17 to 20 men and approximately 14 women aged about 47 to 80, mean roughly 70 years. DNase treatment preceded whole-transcriptome library preparation.

General study points: RNA-seq captured clonotypes less deeply and reliably than IR-seq.

The sequenced sample consisted of a population of CD138-negative cells sorted from bone marrow. The chain is built from TRBV20-1 and TRBJ2-5; 7 nucleotides match TRBD2. The sequence came from a donor over 35 with multiple myeloma. CDR3 in amino acids: CSGSGTQETQYF. CDR3 nucleotides: TGCAGCGGGAGCGGGACCCAAGAGACCCAGTACTTC.